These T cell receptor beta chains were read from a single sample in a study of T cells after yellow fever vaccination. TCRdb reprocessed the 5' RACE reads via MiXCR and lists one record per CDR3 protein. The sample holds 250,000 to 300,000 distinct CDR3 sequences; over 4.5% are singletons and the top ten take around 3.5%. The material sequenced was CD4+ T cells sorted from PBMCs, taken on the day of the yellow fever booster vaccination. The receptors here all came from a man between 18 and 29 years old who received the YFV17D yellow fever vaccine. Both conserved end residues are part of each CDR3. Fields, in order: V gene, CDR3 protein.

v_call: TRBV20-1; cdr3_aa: CSAGSGGGGTDTQYF
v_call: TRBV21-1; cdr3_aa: CASSKVGEDTQYF
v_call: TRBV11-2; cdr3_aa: CASSFSRDQETQYF
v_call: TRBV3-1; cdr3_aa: CASRYGTARYNSPLHF
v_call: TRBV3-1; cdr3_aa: CASSPGGGLTF
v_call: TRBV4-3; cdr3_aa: CASSQVILAGGGETQYF
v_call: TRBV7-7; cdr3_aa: CASSLTHGAEAFF
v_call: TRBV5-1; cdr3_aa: CASSLVIYEQYF
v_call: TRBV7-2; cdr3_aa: CASSLAVWQPKNIQYF
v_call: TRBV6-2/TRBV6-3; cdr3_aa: CASSEYYEQYF
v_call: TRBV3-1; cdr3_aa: CASSLTGETQYF
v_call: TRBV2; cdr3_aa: CASSDPGRSTDTQYF
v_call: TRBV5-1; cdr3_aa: CASSLGGSGGPSQETQYF
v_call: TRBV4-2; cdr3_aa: CASSQDSGSYEQYF
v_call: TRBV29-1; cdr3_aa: CSVDRWGIADTQYF
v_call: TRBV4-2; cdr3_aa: CASSQELAGGTGELFF
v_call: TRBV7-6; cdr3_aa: CASSPGPPRAGELFF
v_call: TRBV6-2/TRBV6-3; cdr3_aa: CASSYGRELFF
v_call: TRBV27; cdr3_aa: CASRNRDTPRHGYTF
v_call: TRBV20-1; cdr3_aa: CSARDRVTNYGYTF
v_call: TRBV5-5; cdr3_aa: CASSFGVGTANTGELFF
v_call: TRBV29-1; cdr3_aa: CSVGTGGYNEQFF
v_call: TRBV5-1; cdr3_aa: CASSPPGLNTEAFF
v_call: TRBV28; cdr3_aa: CASSLRPSIYGYTF
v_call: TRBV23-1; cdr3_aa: CASILWPSYGANVLTF
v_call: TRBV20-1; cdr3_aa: CSENGQGNNEQFF
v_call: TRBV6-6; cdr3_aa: CASRTPGGVDTQYF
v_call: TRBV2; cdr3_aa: CASSELGTNYGYTF
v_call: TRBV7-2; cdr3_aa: CASSFFVRKRRGVYGYTF
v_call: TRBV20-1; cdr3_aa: CSARRRKESSYNEQFF
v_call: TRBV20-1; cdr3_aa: CSARGGGGSEQFF
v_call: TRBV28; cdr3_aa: CASHIQGRQPQHF
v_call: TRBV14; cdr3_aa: CASSLRPRGQDTQYF
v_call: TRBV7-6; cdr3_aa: CASSLVTANTEAFF
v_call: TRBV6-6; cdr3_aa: CASSADKLYEAFF
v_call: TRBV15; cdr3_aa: CATSRDSGANQPQHF
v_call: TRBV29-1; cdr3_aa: CSALAGVIPDTQYF
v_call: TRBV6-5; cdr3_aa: CASRQTSEQPQHF
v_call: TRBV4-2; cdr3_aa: CASSQDYEDTQYF
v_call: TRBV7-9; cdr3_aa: CASTGGGRMNTEAFF
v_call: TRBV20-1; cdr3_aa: CSARVWDSTDTQYF
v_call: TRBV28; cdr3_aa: CASRPSNGELFF
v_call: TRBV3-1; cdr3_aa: CASSLRGGADTQYF
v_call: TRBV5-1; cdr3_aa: CASSSSVEQYF
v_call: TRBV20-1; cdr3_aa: CSADTDRAGGFF
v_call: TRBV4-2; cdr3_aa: CASSQDGGENTEAFF
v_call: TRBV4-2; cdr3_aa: CASSQAGQGQANEQFF
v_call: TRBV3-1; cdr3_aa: CASSLRKMNTEAFF
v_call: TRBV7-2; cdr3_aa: CASLRGQGARDTQYF
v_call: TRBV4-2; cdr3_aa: CASSQVDGVSGAFF
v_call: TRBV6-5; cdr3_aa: CASSYGRGGSPLHF
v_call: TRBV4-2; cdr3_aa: CASSQESGGGNTEAFF
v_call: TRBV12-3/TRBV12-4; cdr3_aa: CASSTTGRRSYEQYF
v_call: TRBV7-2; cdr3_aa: CASSLSGGQKSYEQYF
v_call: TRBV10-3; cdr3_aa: CAIRPDGNQPQHF
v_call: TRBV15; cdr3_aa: CATNNDRQVNEQFF
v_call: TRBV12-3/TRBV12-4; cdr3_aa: CASTPRSGLNNEQFF
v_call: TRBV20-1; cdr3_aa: CSARDRGRQETQYF
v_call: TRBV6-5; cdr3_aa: CASRPARSGNTIYF